This T cell receptor beta chain was sequenced for a study of blood T cell repertoires in COVID-19. Study background: Sites across the United States, Italy and Spain contributed samples from acute and convalescent COVID-19. T cells, B-cell-depleted T cells, or PBMCs provided the cDNA or gDNA that served as material.

Germline CDR1 reads SGHTS; CDR2 reads YDEGEE. The CDR3 totals 15 residues. V lost 4 bases, J lost 3 bases, and 8 bases stayed unmatched. Clinical histories supplied by participants themselves formed the basis of cohort assignment. Authors' analysis steps: The authors estimated nucleated cell counts from reference gene primer amplification. TCRdb's table, derived via immunoSEQ multiplex PCR, lists solely in-frame clones and lacks some. V and J calls and clone size come straight from that table; D and trimming were deduced from the DNA. The table has approximately 200,000 clones, about 85% seen once. The TCR sequence derives from a man aged 30-40 years who had recovered from COVID-19. Material: PBMCs or T cells enriched from blood (not recorded which). This chain connects TRBV5-8 to TRBJ2-7; 9 nucleotides match TRBD1. The CDR3 loop is CASSRRDREYYEQYF. The CDR3 DNA sequence: TGTGCCAGCAGCAGACGGGACAGGGAATACTACGAGCAGTACTTC.